The clone carrying this T cell receptor beta chain was seen only a few times. Aged roughly 6 to 100, donors were systemically healthy Caucasians from Russia. This sample is part of a study of blood T cells in healthy people across ages. Then a second PCR, running roughly 7 to 11 cycles, was carried out with a sample-barcoded 5' primer and a J-beta primer mix. MiXCR was run by TCRdb on the 5' RACE reads, yielding one entry per CDR3 protein. The table shows over 750,000 distinct CDR3 sequences, with about 25% occurring only once. Germline CDR1 reads SEHNR; CDR2 reads FQNEAQ (reference sequence). There are 15 residues in the CDR3. The sample also formed part of further work on T cells of mothers and their children.

The receptor was isolated from a boy aged 10-17 years in good health. The sample was blood. This rearrangement joins TRBV7-9 to TRBJ2-1, with 8 bases that match TRBD2. The end of the DNA aligns better with TRBJ2-7, so the J call may be wrong. The CDR3 loop is CASSSTRLARYEQYF. The CDR3 DNA follows: TGTGCCAGCAGCTCCACCCGACTAGCGCGCTACGAGCAGTACTTC.